The 20 T cell receptor beta chains below were found in one sample sequenced in a study of T cells after yellow fever vaccination. TCRdb called the 5' RACE reads again in MiXCR, with one record for every CDR3 protein. There are approximately 510,000 distinct CDR3 sequences in the sample; roughly a fifth occur only once, and 15% to 20% lies in the top ten. The source was PBMCs, collected roughly 20 days after the first yellow fever vaccination. All receptors come from a young man who received the YFV17D yellow fever vaccine.

This clonotype was picked up many times. This chain links TRBV7-8 with TRBJ1-1; D uncertain. Looked up from germline, CDR1 is SGHVS and CDR2 is FQNEAQ. V dropped 5 bases and J dropped 6 bases, with 13 bases sitting between them. The CDR3 sequence is 13 residues long. In DNA, the CDR3 is TGTGCCAGCAGCCCACTGGATTGGGCTGAAGCTTTCTTT. This codes for CASSPLDWAEAFF. Looking up the rest from reference TRBV7-8 and TRBJ1-1 gives the full variable domain: GAGVSQSPRYKVAKRGQDVALRCDPISGHVSLFWYQQALGQGPEFLTYFQNEAQLDKSGLPSDRFFAERPEGSVSTLKIQRTQQEDSAVYLCASSPLDWAEAFFGQGTRLTVV.

The J gene is TRBJ1-1, the V gene TRBV7-8; D gene ambiguous. This CDR3 is built from 15 residues. Trimming pared 2 bases from V and 6 bases from J, leaving 16 bases between. Looked up from germline, CDR1 is SGHVS and CDR2 is FQNEAQ. The CDR3 here is CASSLQWSGSAEAFF. CDR3 coding DNA: TGTGCCAGCAGCTTACAGTGGTCGGGCAGCGCTGAAGCTTTCTTT. The whole variable domain, remainder taken from reference TRBV7-8 and TRBJ1-1, is GAGVSQSPRYKVAKRGQDVALRCDPISGHVSLFWYQQALGQGPEFLTYFQNEAQLDKSGLPSDRFFAERPEGSVSTLKIQRTQQEDSAVYLCASSLQWSGSAEAFFGQGTRLTVV.

The chain couples TRBV9 to TRBJ2-1; D gene ambiguous. CDR1 and CDR2 (germline): SGDLS, YYNGEE. The V and J ends lost 1 base and 8 bases respectively, with 7 bases between them. The CDR3 spans 12 residues. The CDR3 sequence is CASSVSHYEQFF. Here the CDR3 DNA reads TGTGCCAGCAGCGTAAGCCATTATGAGCAGTTCTTC. Using reference TRBV9 and TRBJ2-1 for the parts outside the CDR3, the full variable domain is DSGVTQTPKHLITATGQRVTLRCSPRSGDLSVYWYQQSLDQGLQFLIQYYNGEERAKGNILERFSAQQFPDLHSELNLSSLELGDSALYFCASSVSHYEQFFGPGTRLTVL.

V usage is TRBV4-3 and J usage is TRBJ2-3, with TRBD2 identical over 11 bases. CDR1 LGHNA and CDR2 YSLEER come from the germline V gene. There are 16 residues in the CDR3. Trimming cost V 2 bases and J 5 bases; bases outside gene matches: 6. The CDR3 DNA sequence: TGCGCCAGCAGCCAAAGCCCTAGCGGGGGGAAAGATACGCAGTATTTT. Translation gives CASSQSPSGGKDTQYF.

In this sample, this clonotype turned up a few times. This chain joins TRBV29-1 and TRBJ2-5, with a possible D match to TRBD2 (7 bases). CDR3 length: 13 amino acids. Trimming pared 7 bases from V and 4 bases from J, leaving 16 bases between. Germline loops: CDR1 SQVTM, CDR2 ANQGSEA. In DNA form, the CDR3 reads TGCAGCGGGGGGGGGCGCGGATCAGAGACCCAGTACTTC. Protein product: CSGGGRGSETQYF.

The chain carries TRBV7-9 and TRBJ2-7, with D possibly being TRBD1 (5 bases). Germline CDR1 and CDR2: SEHNR and FQNEAQ (reference sequence). V shed 1 base and J shed 3 bases, with 10 bases lying between them. This CDR3 has 14 residues. The CDR3 is CASSLGVGLYEQYF. The CDR3 nucleotides are TGTGCCAGCAGCTTAGGAGTGGGGCTCTACGAGCAGTACTTC.

This clonotype was observed many times. The CDR3 DNA sequence: TGTGCCAGCAGCTCTCGGGCTAGCGGGGGCCGCCTCACAGATACGCAGTATTTT. Translated: CASSSRASGGRLTDTQYF. The chain recombines TRBV11-2 with TRBJ2-3, with 10 bases identical to TRBD2. The CDR3 spans 18 residues. Germline CDR1 reads SGHAT; CDR2 reads FQNNGV. V gave up 4 bases and J gave up 2 bases; unmatched junction bases: 12.

The chain combines TRBV6-5 with TRBJ1-4; D call uncertain. V dropped 0 bases and J dropped 2 bases, with 7 bases sitting between them. The CDR3 has 15 residues. Germline V gene lookup returns CDR1 MNHEY and CDR2 SVGAGI. This CDR3 is CASSYSTATNEKLFF. CDR3 DNA: TGTGCCAGCAGTTACTCTACAGCCACTAATGAAAAACTGTTTTTT.

This CDR3 reads CASSPVHTDTEAFF. Here the CDR3 DNA reads TGTGCCAGCAGCCCGGTGCATACTGACACTGAAGCTTTCTTT. The chain links TRBV3-1 to TRBJ1-1; D is uncertain. The CDR3 has 14 amino acids. Looked up from germline, CDR1 is LGHDT and CDR2 is YNNKEL (reference sequence). The germline V and J ends were trimmed by 4 bases and 3 bases, with 12 bases remaining between them.

The table lists this clonotype with a few counts. The V and J genes are TRBV5-5 and TRBJ2-7, with 8 bases fitting TRBD1. CDR3 size: 15 residues. The germline V gene has CDR1 SGHKS and CDR2 YYEKEE (reference sequence). Germline trimming cut 4 bases from V and 2 bases from J; bases unmatched to any gene: 8. The CDR3 protein is CASSRGWTGTYEQYV. The CDR3 DNA follows: TGTGCCAGCAGCCGAGGCTGGACAGGGACCTACGAGCAGTACGTC.

This clonotype has only a few counts. The V and J genes are TRBV10-3 and TRBJ1-5; 8 nucleotides align to TRBD1. Germline assignment: CDR1 ENHRY and CDR2 SYGVKD. CDR3 length equals 13 residues. J was trimmed by 7 bases and V by 7 bases; bases with no gene match: 6. The CDR3 loop reads CAITSDREQPQHF. CDR3 in DNA: TGTGCCATCACCTCGGACAGGGAACAGCCCCAGCATTTT.

This clonotype was observed a handful of times. This chain joins TRBV5-1 and TRBJ1-2; D gene ambiguous. The CDR3 contains 14 residues. V lost 0 bases and J lost 6, with 12 bases in between. From germline, CDR1 is SGHRS and CDR2 YFSETQ. The CDR3 DNA reads TGCGCCAGCAGCTTGGAAGAGGGATGGCATGGCTACACCTTC. Protein product: CASSLEEGWHGYTF.

The chain links TRBV19 to TRBJ1-4; tentative D call: TRBD1 (5 bases). V was cut by 6 bases and J by 8 bases, with 22 bases left in between. CDR1 and CDR2 from the germline V gene are LNHDA and SQIVND (reference sequence). This CDR3 comprises 16 residues. CDR3 protein: CASSRYRDPGQEKLFF. CDR3 bases: TGTGCCAGTAGCAGATACCGGGACCCCGGGCAGGAAAAACTGTTTTTT.

This clonotype was observed a few times. The rearrangement uses TRBV29-1 and TRBJ2-5; possibly TRBD2 for D (5 bases). Trimming took off 5 bases at V and 1 base at J, with 14 bases between the two ends. The CDR3 sequence is 14 residues long. Germline CDR1 reads SQVTM; CDR2 reads ANQGSEA. As DNA, the CDR3 is TGCAGCGTTTTACTAGATTTGGTCCAAGAGACCCAGTACTTC. Protein sequence: CSVLLDLVQETQYF.

This clonotype was seen a few times. The chain links TRBV7-3 to TRBJ2-2, with a tentative D call TRBD1 (7 bases). V shed 4 bases and J shed 5 bases, with 14 bases lying between them. Germline CDR1 and CDR2: SGHTA and FQGTGA. The CDR3 is 15 residues long. CDR3 nucleotides: TGTGCCAGCAGCTCCGGACAGGCGGGGACCGGGGAGCTGTTTTTT. Protein sequence: CASSSGQAGTGELFF. The entire variable domain, with the rest obtained from reference TRBV7-3 and TRBJ2-2, is as follows: GAGVSQTPSNKVTEKGKYVELRCDPISGHTALYWYRQSLGQGPEFLIYFQGTGAADDSGLPNDRFFAVRPEGSVSTLKIQRTERGDSAVYLCASSSGQAGTGELFFGEGSRLTVL.

This clonotype was observed a handful of times. The rearrangement joins TRBV2 to TRBJ1-1; D remains ambiguous. CDR3 size: 14 residues. Trimming shortened V by 0 bases and J by 11 bases, and 16 bases separated the two germline ends. CDR1 and CDR2 from the germline V gene are SNHLY and FYNNEI. The chain's CDR3 is CASSEALSVGRAFF. Here the CDR3 DNA reads TGTGCCAGCAGTGAAGCGCTATCGGTCGGGCGGGCTTTCTTT.

This chain uses TRBV4-1 with TRBJ2-6, with D hard to call. The V gene's germline CDR1 is MGHRA and CDR2 YSYEKL. Trimming removed 1 base from V and 4 bases from J, with 8 bases in between. The CDR3 is 15 amino acids. The CDR3 DNA sequence: TGCGCCAGCAGCCAAGTTGGGCAAGGGGCCAACGTCCTGACTTTC. As protein: CASSQVGQGANVLTF.

The CDR3: CSARYSFLANYGYTF. CDR3 DNA: TGCAGTGCTAGATACAGTTTCCTGGCTAACTATGGCTACACCTTC. The V gene is TRBV20-1, the J gene TRBJ1-2; D call uncertain. The CDR3 sequence is 15 residues long. The germline V gene has CDR1 DFQATT and CDR2 SNEGSKA (reference sequence). V was clipped by 2 bases and J by 0 bases, with 13 bases between them.

The chain links TRBV20-1 to TRBJ2-2; 15 nucleotides line up with TRBD2. The V gene's germline CDR1 is DFQATT and CDR2 SNEGSKA (reference sequence). CDR3 size: 20 residues. V dropped 1 base and J dropped 5; count of bases not matched to a gene: 14. CDR3 DNA: TGCAGTGCTAGAGCCGGACTAGCGGGGGGGCTCACTCGAGGTACCGGGGAGCTGTTTTTT. Translation gives CSARAGLAGGLTRGTGELFF.

This clonotype was recorded a few times. The chain recombines TRBV11-2 with TRBJ2-1, with 16 bases matching TRBD2. The CDR3 loop spans 19 amino acids. Losses at the gene ends were 1 base for V and 3 bases for J; bases not matched to a gene: 6. The germline CDR1 and CDR2 sequences are SGHAT and FQNNGV. CDR3 in DNA: TGTGCCAGCAGCTTAGTGGGGACTAGCGGGGGGGCCTTCTACAATGAGCAGTTCTTC. Its protein product is CASSLVGTSGGAFYNEQFF.